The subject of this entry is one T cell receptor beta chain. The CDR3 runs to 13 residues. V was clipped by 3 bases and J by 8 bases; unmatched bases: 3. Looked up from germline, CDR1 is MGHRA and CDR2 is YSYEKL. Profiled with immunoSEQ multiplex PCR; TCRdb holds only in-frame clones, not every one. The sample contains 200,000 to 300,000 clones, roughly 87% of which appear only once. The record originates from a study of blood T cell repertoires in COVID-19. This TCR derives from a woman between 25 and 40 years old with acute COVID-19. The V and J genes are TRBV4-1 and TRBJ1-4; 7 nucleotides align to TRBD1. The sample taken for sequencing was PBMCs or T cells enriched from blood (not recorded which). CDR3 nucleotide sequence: TGCGCCAGCAGCCAGGGGACAGAAGAAAAACTGTTTTTT. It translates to CASSQGTEEKLFF.